These T cell receptor beta chains were read from a single sample in a study of cytomegalovirus exposure and HLA in healthy donors. Sequenced by immunoSEQ multiplex PCR; TCRdb stores in-frame clones only, minus some. The top ten hold over 3% of the sample, which has 150,000 to 200,000 clones, around 75% seen once. Sample: PBMCs. The source of these receptors is a male donor in good health and CMV-seronegative. CDR3s include the opening cysteine and the closing phenylalanine or tryptophan. The order of the fields is D gene, clone size, J gene, V gene, CDR3 protein, CDR3 DNA. The D gene is left open where the match is weak. Rows may omit the clone size; those that give it use once, few, many or a size class.

D: TRBD1
size: -
J: TRBJ1-6
V: TRBV14
CDR3: CASSHYSGGRNSPLHF
DNA: TGTGCCAGCAGCCACTATTCAGGGGGCCGTAATTCACCCCTCCACTTT

D: -
size: -
J: TRBJ1-1
V: TRBV29-1
CDR3: CSGTDTEAFF
DNA: TGCAGCGGCACGGACACTGAAGCTTTCTTT

D: -
size: -
J: TRBJ1-4
V: TRBV4-1
CDR3: CASSRRVDGSTNEKLFF
DNA: TGCGCCAGCAGCCGCAGGGTCGACGGCTCCACTAATGAAAAACTGTTTTTT

D: -
size: -
J: TRBJ2-1
V: TRBV30
CDR3: CAWNRAYNEQFF
DNA: TGTGCCTGGAATCGAGCATACAATGAGCAGTTCTTC

D: TRBD2
size: -
J: TRBJ2-7
V: TRBV28
CDR3: CASSAGTINYEQYF
DNA: TGTGCCAGCAGTGCCGGGACTATCAACTACGAGCAGTACTTC

D: TRBD1
size: -
J: TRBJ2-7
V: TRBV5-1
CDR3: CASSLTGDSYEQYF
DNA: TGCGCCAGCAGCTTGACAGGGGACTCCTACGAGCAGTACTTC

D: TRBD1
size: few
J: TRBJ1-2
V: TRBV28
CDR3: CASSSRVHWTGAAGRGYTF
DNA: TGTGCCAGCAGTTCCAGGGTTCACTGGACAGGGGCCGCCGGGAGGGGCTACACCTTC

D: TRBD1
size: -
J: TRBJ1-6
V: TRBV28
CDR3: CASSPNPNRGWMSPLHF
DNA: TGTGCCAGCAGTCCCAATCCTAACAGGGGGTGGATGTCACCCCTCCACTTT

D: TRBD1
size: -
J: TRBJ1-2
V: TRBV9
CDR3: CASSAHRGLDYGYTF
DNA: TGTGCCAGCAGCGCCCACAGGGGGCTCGACTATGGCTACACCTTC

D: -
size: -
J: TRBJ1-5
V: TRBV6-5
CDR3: CASSYSQGNQPQHF
DNA: TGTGCCAGCAGTTACTCGCAGGGGAATCAGCCCCAGCATTTT

D: -
size: -
J: TRBJ2-6
V: TRBV5-1
CDR3: CGSSQLRTAGANVLTF
DNA: TGCGGGAGCAGCCAACTCCGGACAGCTGGGGCCAACGTCCTGACTTTC

D: TRBD1
size: -
J: TRBJ2-7
V: TRBV27
CDR3: CASSVFLGTGAPYEQYF
DNA: TGTGCCAGCAGTGTATTCCTAGGGACAGGGGCGCCCTACGAGCAGTACTTC

D: TRBD2
size: -
J: TRBJ2-1
V: TRBV9
CDR3: CASSVVGGSSYNEQFF
DNA: TGTGCCAGCAGCGTAGTGGGCGGGAGCTCCTACAATGAGCAGTTCTTC

D: -
size: -
J: TRBJ1-1
V: TRBV6-6
CDR3: CASSYGGANTEAFF
DNA: TGTGCCAGCAGTTACGGGGGCGCGAACACTGAAGCTTTCTTT

D: TRBD1
size: few
J: TRBJ2-4
V: TRBV28
CDR3: CASSLRTGANIQYF
DNA: TGTGCCAGCAGTTTACGGACAGGAGCAAACATTCAGTACTTC

D: -
size: once
J: TRBJ1-4
V: TRBV15
CDR3: CATREGTTNEKLFF
DNA: TGTGCCACCAGAGAGGGTACAACTAATGAAAAACTGTTTTTT

D: -
size: -
J: TRBJ1-2
V: TRBV5-6
CDR3: CASSLRSFNLYGYTF
DNA: TGTGCCAGCAGCTTGAGGAGCTTCAACCTCTATGGCTACACCTTC

D: -
size: -
J: TRBJ2-5
V: TRBV7-7
CDR3: CASSLVTGQETQYF
DNA: TGTGCTAGCAGCTTAGTGACAGGTCAAGAGACCCAGTACTTC

D: -
size: -
J: TRBJ2-2
V: TRBV19
CDR3: CASNPERNTGELFF
DNA: TGTGCCAGTAATCCGGAGCGGAACACCGGGGAGCTGTTTTTT

D: -
size: once
J: TRBJ2-7
V: TRBV7-9
CDR3: CAISGWAYF
DNA: TGTGCCATATCAGGGTGGGCGTACTTC

D: TRBD1
size: -
J: TRBJ2-2
V: TRBV19
CDR3: CASSKGQSFTGELFF
DNA: TGTGCCAGTAGTAAGGGACAGAGTTTCACCGGGGAGCTGTTTTTT

D: -
size: -
J: TRBJ2-4
V: TRBV15
CDR3: CATSRAFGGIQYF
DNA: TGTGCCACCAGCAGAGCATTTGGGGGGATTCAGTACTTC

D: -
size: -
J: TRBJ2-3
V: TRBV29-1
CDR3: CSVGGLHTDTQYF
DNA: TGCAGCGTTGGGGGGCTTCACACAGATACGCAGTATTTT

D: -
size: few
J: TRBJ1-1
V: TRBV6-5
CDR3: CASGATGNRRAFF
DNA: TGTGCCAGCGGCGCGACGGGCAACCGGAGGGCTTTCTTT

D: -
size: -
J: TRBJ1-6
V: TRBV5-4
CDR3: CASSPPQENGVDSPLHF
DNA: TGTGCCAGCAGCCCACCACAGGAAAACGGCGTTGATTCACCCCTCCACTTT

D: TRBD2
size: -
J: TRBJ2-7
V: TRBV6-5
CDR3: CASSYRGSGGYEQYF
DNA: TGTGCCAGCAGTTACAGGGGTAGCGGGGGTTACGAGCAGTACTTC

D: TRBD1
size: few
J: TRBJ1-2
V: TRBV5-1
CDR3: CASSLGPGGYYGYTF
DNA: TGCGCCAGCAGCTTGGGTCCAGGGGGCTACTATGGCTACACCTTC

D: -
size: -
J: TRBJ1-3
V: TRBV7-2
CDR3: CASSLAEFGTIYF
DNA: TGTGCCAGCAGCTTAGCAGAGTTCGGCACCATATATTTT

D: TRBD2
size: -
J: TRBJ2-2
V: TRBV7-6
CDR3: CASRLAGPNTGELFF
DNA: TGTGCCAGCAGACTAGCGGGGCCGAACACCGGGGAGCTGTTTTTT

D: TRBD1
size: few
J: TRBJ2-1
V: TRBV18
CDR3: CASSPGQGGTIEQFF
DNA: TGTGCCAGCTCCCCTGGACAGGGGGGTACTATTGAGCAGTTCTTC

D: TRBD1
size: -
J: TRBJ1-2
V: TRBV4-1
CDR3: CASSHPYGERQGTYGYTF
DNA: TGCGCCAGCAGCCACCCCTACGGCGAACGACAGGGAACGTATGGCTACACCTTC

D: -
size: few
J: TRBJ1-4
V: TRBV6-5
CDR3: CASSYSGATNEKLFF
DNA: TGTGCCAGCAGTTACTCCGGAGCAACTAATGAAAAACTGTTTTTT

D: -
size: few
J: TRBJ1-5
V: TRBV28
CDR3: CASSLLAGVGNQPQHF
DNA: TGTGCCAGCAGTTTATTGGCCGGGGTCGGCAATCAGCCCCAGCATTTT

D: -
size: -
J: TRBJ2-7
V: TRBV28
CDR3: CASILTGGAYEQYF
DNA: TGTGCCAGCATTCTGACAGGTGGGGCATACGAGCAGTACTTC

D: TRBD1
size: -
J: TRBJ1-1
V: TRBV7-9
CDR3: CASSPQGANTEAFF
DNA: TGTGCCAGCAGCCCCCAGGGGGCGAACACTGAAGCTTTCTTT

D: -
size: -
J: TRBJ2-7
V: TRBV28
CDR3: CATEGGRSYEQYF
DNA: TGTGCCACGGAAGGGGGAAGGTCCTACGAGCAGTACTTC

D: -
size: once
J: TRBJ2-3
V: TRBV5-1
CDR3: CASSYPGGVTDTQYF
DNA: TGCGCCAGCAGCTACCCGGGCGGGGTCACAGATACGCAGTATTTT